A single sample is the source of the 26 T cell receptor beta chains below, sequenced in a study of PD-L1 blockade in urothelial cancer. Using immunoSEQ multiplex PCR, the repertoire was profiled, and TCRdb retains in-frame clones only, with some absent. The sample records about 38,000 clones, around 82% being singletons. The material sequenced was PBMCs, taken around atezolizumab (anti-PD-L1) treatment. Receptors originate from a man aged 60-69 years with urothelial cancer.

The chain couples TRBV4-1 to TRBJ2-2; D possibly corresponds to TRBD1 (5 bases). The CDR3 runs to 16 residues. Trimming stripped 1 base from V and 0 bases from J, with 9 bases between. The germline V gene has CDR1 MGHRA and CDR2 YSYEKL. DNA for the CDR3: TGCGCCAGCAGCCAAGTTTTCAGGGCGAACACCGGGGAGCTGTTTTTT. As protein: CASSQVFRANTGELFF.

The chain joins TRBV29-1 to TRBJ1-1; maybe TRBD1 (6 bases). Germline V lookup: CDR1 SQVTM, CDR2 ANQGSEA. V was trimmed by 6 bases and J by 5 bases, leaving 16 bases between them. The CDR3 contains 13 residues. The CDR3 DNA follows: TGCAGCGTCCAGGGGAAGATGAGGACTGAAGCTTTCTTT. Translation: CSVQGKMRTEAFF.

The gene calls are TRBV5-1 and TRBJ2-7; D is unclear. This CDR3 has 15 amino acids. Germline CDR1 SGHRS, CDR2 YFSETQ. With 0 bases removed from V and 1 base from J, the gap between germline ends came to 11 bases. Here the CDR3 DNA reads TGCGCCAGCAGCTTGGGAGGCACCTCTTCCTACGAGCAGTACTTC. This encodes CASSLGGTSSYEQYF.

The CDR3 loop is CASSVDVERGSRTDTQYF. In DNA form, the CDR3 reads TGTGCCAGCAGCGTCGACGTGGAGCGGGGGAGTCGCACAGATACGCAGTATTTT. This chain links TRBV7-9 with TRBJ2-3, with 8 nucleotides matching TRBD2. CDR3 length: 18 amino acids. Germline trimming cut 5 bases from V and 1 base from J; bases unmatched to any gene: 14. Germline CDR1 is SEHNR and CDR2 is FQNEAQ (reference sequence).

V gene TRBV5-5 combines with J gene TRBJ1-4; D is possibly TRBD1 (5 bases). CDR1 and CDR2 from the germline V gene are SGHKS and YYEKEE (reference sequence). V gave up 6 bases and J gave up 4 bases, with 13 bases separating them. The CDR3 covers 14 residues. As DNA, the CDR3 is TGTGCCAGCACCCTCGGGGGAGGTAATGAAAAACTGTTTTTT. Translation gives CASTLGGGNEKLFF.

The CDR3 loop is CAIGWSGADTQYF. DNA for the CDR3: TGTGCCATCGGTTGGTCGGGGGCAGATACGCAGTATTTT. The V and J genes are TRBV10-3 and TRBJ2-3; weak D call: TRBD2 (6 bases). CDR3 size: 13 residues. The germline V gene encodes CDR1 ENHRY and CDR2 SYGVKD. Trimming pared 8 bases from V and 4 bases from J, leaving 13 bases between.

The chain joins TRBV29-1 to TRBJ1-2; weak D call: TRBD1 (5 bases). Deletions cut 4 bases from V and 5 bases from J, with 14 bases between. In germline, CDR1 is SQVTM, CDR2 ANQGSEA. The CDR3 covers 13 residues. The DNA of the CDR3 is TGCAGCGTTGTCTCTGACGGGGGTTATGGCTACACCTTC. It codes for CSVVSDGGYGYTF.

This clone was counted once. The V gene is TRBV27, the J gene TRBJ2-7, with D possibly matching TRBD2 (5 bases). Trimming took off 5 bases at V and 3 bases at J, with 5 bases between the two ends. The CDR3 spans 11 residues. Looked up from germline, CDR1 is MNHEY and CDR2 is SMNVEV (reference sequence). CDR3 DNA sequence: TGTGCCAGCAGTGACTACTACGAGCAGTACTTC. This translates into CASSDYYEQYF.

DNA of the CDR3: TGTGCCAGCAGTTTAGGGACTAGCGGGGGCCGTAACACCGGGGAGCTGTTTTTT. This translates into CASSLGTSGGRNTGELFF. The V and J genes are TRBV28 and TRBJ2-2, with 14 bases identical to TRBD2. The CDR3 loop spans 18 amino acids. Germline CDR1 and CDR2: MDHEN and SYDVKM. The trim removed 2 bases at V and 2 bases at J, leaving 4 bases unmatched.

The rearrangement links TRBV18 to TRBJ2-6; 8 bases are a match to TRBD1. With 2 bases clipped from V and 0 bases from J, the junction kept 3 bases outside the gene matches. Germline lookup yields CDR1 KGHSH and CDR2 LQKENI. There are 17 residues in the CDR3. CDR3 in DNA: TGTGCCAGCTCACCAAGGGACAGGCACTCTGGGGCCAACGTCCTGACTTTC. Translating gives CASSPRDRHSGANVLTF.

The chain joins TRBV10-1 to TRBJ2-2; 8 bases match TRBD1. J gave up 4 bases and V 5 bases, and 6 bases lay outside the gene matches. Germline loops: CDR1 WNHNN, CDR2 SYGVQD (reference sequence). The CDR3 is 15 residues long. This CDR3 is CASSRGQGRTGELFF. CDR3 DNA sequence: TGCGCCAGCAGTAGAGGACAGGGACGCACCGGGGAGCTGTTTTTT.

The V call is TRBV18, the J call TRBJ1-1, with D uncertain. V was clipped by 3 bases and J by 0 bases, with 2 bases between them. Germline CDR1 KGHSH, CDR2 LQKENI. There are 12 residues in the CDR3. CDR3 region: CASSPLNTEAFF. The CDR3 DNA sequence: TGTGCCAGCTCACCCTTGAACACTGAAGCTTTCTTT.

The chain joins TRBV19 to TRBJ1-1; D is ambiguous. CDR1 and CDR2 from the germline V gene are LNHDA and SQIVND (reference sequence). This CDR3 comprises 15 residues. V lost 1 base and J 3 bases, leaving 12 bases between the germline ends. The DNA for the CDR3 is TGTGCCAGTAGTATAGGGGAGGCCCCGCACACTGAAGCTTTCTTT. This encodes CASSIGEAPHTEAFF. Drawing the rest from reference TRBV19 and TRBJ1-1, the complete variable domain is DGGITQSPKYLFRKEGQNVTLSCEQNLNHDAMYWYRQDPGQGLRLIYYSQIVNDFQKGDIAEGYSVSREKKESFPLTVTSAQKNPTAFYLCASSIGEAPHTEAFFGQGTRLTVV.

The J gene is TRBJ2-3, the V gene TRBV11-2; TRBD2 might be the D (7 bases). The CDR3 loop spans 16 amino acids. V was shortened by 5 bases and J by 2 bases, with 17 bases between the two germline ends. Germline V lookup: CDR1 SGHAT, CDR2 FQNNGV. CDR3: CASSPRGRGYTDTQYF. In nucleotides, the CDR3 is TGTGCCAGCAGCCCCCGGGGGCGGGGGTACACAGATACGCAGTATTTT.

The chain couples TRBV6-5 to TRBJ1-1; a weak D match, TRBD1 (5 bases). This CDR3 is 11 amino acids long. Germline loops: CDR1 MNHEY, CDR2 SVGAGI. V dropped 7 bases and J dropped 6 bases, with 9 bases sitting between them. The CDR3, as DNA: TGTGCCAGCAAAGGGGCCGCTGAAGCTTTCTTT. It yields the protein CASKGAAEAFF.

The V gene is TRBV5-1, the J gene TRBJ1-2, with a weak D call TRBD1 (5 bases). Germline V CDR1 and CDR2: SGHRS, YFSETQ. Trimming left V 4 bases short and J 0 bases short, with 10 bases between. The CDR3 consists of 14 residues. DNA of the CDR3: TGCGCCAGCAGCCCCGGGACTACTAACTATGGCTACACCTTC. Its protein is CASSPGTTNYGYTF. The variable domain in full, with the rest retrieved from reference TRBV5-1 and TRBJ1-2, is KAGVTQTPRYLIKTRGQQVTLSCSPISGHRSVSWYQQTPGQGLQFLFEYFSETQRNKGNFPGRFSGRQFSNSRSEMNVSTLELGDSALYLCASSPGTTNYGYTFGSGTRLTVV.

The rearrangement links TRBV7-9 to TRBJ2-1, with 9 bases fitting TRBD2. The CDR3 totals 16 residues. After removal of 5 bases from V and 2 bases from J, the junction contained 7 bases not matched to a gene. From germline, CDR1 is SEHNR and CDR2 FQNEAQ (reference sequence). CDR3 DNA sequence: TGTGCCAGCAGCATCCTAGCGGGAAACCCCTACAATGAGCAGTTCTTC. This translates into CASSILAGNPYNEQFF.

V and J are TRBV28 and TRBJ1-2; 8 positions agree with TRBD1. The V gene's germline CDR1 is MDHEN and CDR2 SYDVKM. The CDR3 totals 14 residues. V dropped 0 bases and J dropped 8; count of bases not matched to a gene: 5. CDR3 in DNA: TGTGCCAGCAGTTTATGGGACAGGGCCCGAGGCTACACCTTC. This sequence encodes CASSLWDRARGYTF.

The V and J genes are TRBV30 and TRBJ1-5; D remains ambiguous. V lost 0 bases, J lost 2 bases, and 11 bases lay in between. CDR3 length equals 15 residues. CDR1 and CDR2 (germline): GTSNPN, SVGIG (reference sequence). This chain's CDR3 is CAWSVLSSGNQPQHF. DNA of the CDR3: TGTGCCTGGAGTGTACTATCAAGTGGCAATCAGCCCCAGCATTTT.

Only one count was recorded for this clone. The chain couples TRBV6-5 to TRBJ2-5; D is possibly TRBD2 (5 bases). The CDR3 spans 13 residues. The germline gives CDR1 MNHEY, CDR2 SVGAGI. V gave up 6 bases and J gave up 4 bases, with 12 bases separating them. DNA of the CDR3: TGTGCCAGCAGGTCACCGGGAAGAGAGACCCAGTACTTC. As protein: CASRSPGRETQYF.

CDR3 coding DNA: TGTGCCAGCAAGGGACAACACAACAATGAGCAGTTCTTC. As protein: CASKGQHNNEQFF. The chain uses TRBV6-4 and TRBJ2-1, with D perhaps TRBD1 (6 bases). The V gene lost 7 bases and the J gene lost 5 bases, with 12 bases spanning the gap. There are 13 residues in the CDR3. Germline CDR1 reads MRHNA; CDR2 reads SNTAGT.

The chain recombines TRBV29-1 with TRBJ1-1; 7 bases line up with TRBD1. The V segment lost 6 bases and the J segment 10 bases; nucleotides outside the gene matches: 11. CDR3 length: 12 residues. The V gene's germline CDR1 is SQVTM and CDR2 ANQGSEA. CDR3 region: CSVSDRTSGAFF. The DNA of the CDR3 is TGCAGCGTGTCGGACAGGACCTCAGGAGCTTTCTTT.

The rearrangement joins TRBV7-9 to TRBJ2-3, with no clear D. Germline-derived CDR1 and CDR2 are SEHNR and FQNEAQ (reference sequence). The CDR3 has 13 amino acids. The V and J ends lost 5 bases and 8 bases respectively, with 14 bases between them. CDR3 protein: CASSPPPELTQYF. The CDR3 DNA reads as TGTGCCAGCAGCCCACCCCCTGAACTTACGCAGTATTTT. The full variable domain, in which reference TRBV7-9 and TRBJ2-3 provide the parts outside the CDR3, is DTGVSQNPRHKITKRGQNVTFRCDPISEHNRLYWYRQTLGQGPEFLTYFQNEAQLEKSRLLSDRFSAERPKGSFSTLEIQRTEQGDSAMYLCASSPPPELTQYFGPGTRLTVL.

This chain uses TRBV5-1 with TRBJ2-5, with 8 bases identical to TRBD1. This CDR3 comprises 15 residues. The V segment lost 4 bases and the J segment 2 bases; nucleotides outside the gene matches: 7. Germline V gene data show CDR1 as SGHRS and CDR2 as YFSETQ. Written as DNA, the CDR3 is TGCGCCAGCAGCGAAAGACAGGGGCCACAAGAGACCCAGTACTTC. Protein sequence: CASSERQGPQETQYF.

The rearrangement uses TRBV14 and TRBJ2-7; possible D gene TRBD2, 5 bases. Trimming took off 5 bases at V and 0 bases at J, with 20 bases between the two ends. Looked up from germline, CDR1 is SGHDN and CDR2 is FVKESK. The CDR3 extends over 17 amino acids. CDR3 sequence (DNA): TGTGCCAGCAGCAACCCTATTGAGAGGGAAAGCTCCTACGAGCAGTACTTC. Protein product: CASSNPIERESSYEQYF.

There are many counts of this clone. This chain connects TRBV5-1 to TRBJ1-2; the D gene is possibly TRBD1 (6 bases). This CDR3 spans 13 amino acids. The V gene's germline CDR1 is SGHRS and CDR2 YFSETQ. V lost 0 bases and J lost 7, with 10 bases in between. CDR3 loop: CASSLVGGSGYTF. CDR3 in DNA: TGCGCCAGCAGCTTGGTTGGGGGCTCTGGCTACACCTTC.